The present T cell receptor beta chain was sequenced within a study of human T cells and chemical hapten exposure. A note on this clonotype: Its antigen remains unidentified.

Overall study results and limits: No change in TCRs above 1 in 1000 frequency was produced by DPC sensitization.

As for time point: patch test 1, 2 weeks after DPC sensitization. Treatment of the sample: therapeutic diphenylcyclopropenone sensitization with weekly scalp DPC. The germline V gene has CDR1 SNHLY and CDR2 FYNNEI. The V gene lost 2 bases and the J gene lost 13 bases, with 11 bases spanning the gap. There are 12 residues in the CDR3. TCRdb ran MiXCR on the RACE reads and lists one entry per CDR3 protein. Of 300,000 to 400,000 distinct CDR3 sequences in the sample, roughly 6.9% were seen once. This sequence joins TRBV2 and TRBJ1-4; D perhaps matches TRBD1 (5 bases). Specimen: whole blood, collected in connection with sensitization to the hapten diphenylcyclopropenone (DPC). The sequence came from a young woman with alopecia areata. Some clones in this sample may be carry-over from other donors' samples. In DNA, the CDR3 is TGTGCCAGCAGTGAATATACGGGGCGACTGTTTTTT. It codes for CASSEYTGRLFF.